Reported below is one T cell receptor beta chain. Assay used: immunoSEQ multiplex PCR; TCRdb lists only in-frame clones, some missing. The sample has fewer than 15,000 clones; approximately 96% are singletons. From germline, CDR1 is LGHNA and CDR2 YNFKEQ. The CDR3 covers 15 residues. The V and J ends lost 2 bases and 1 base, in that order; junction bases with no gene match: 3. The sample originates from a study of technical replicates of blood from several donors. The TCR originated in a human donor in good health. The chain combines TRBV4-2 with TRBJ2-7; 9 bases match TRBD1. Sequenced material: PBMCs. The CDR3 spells CASSQRQGESYEQYF. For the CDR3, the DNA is TGTGCCAGCAGCCAACGACAGGGGGAGTCCTACGAGCAGTACTTC.